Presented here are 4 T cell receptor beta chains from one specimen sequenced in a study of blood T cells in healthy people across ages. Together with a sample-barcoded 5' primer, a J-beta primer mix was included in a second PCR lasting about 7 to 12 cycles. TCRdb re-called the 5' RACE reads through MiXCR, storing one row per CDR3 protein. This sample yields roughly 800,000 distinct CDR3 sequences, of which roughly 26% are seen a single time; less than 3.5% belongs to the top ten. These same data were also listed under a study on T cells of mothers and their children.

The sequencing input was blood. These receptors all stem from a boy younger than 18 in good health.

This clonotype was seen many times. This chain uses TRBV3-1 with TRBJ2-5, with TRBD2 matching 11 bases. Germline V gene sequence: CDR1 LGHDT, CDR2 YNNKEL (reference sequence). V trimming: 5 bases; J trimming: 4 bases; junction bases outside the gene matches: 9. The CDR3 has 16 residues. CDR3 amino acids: CASSKGLAGNPETQYF. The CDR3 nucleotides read TGTGCCAGCAGCAAAGGACTAGCGGGCAATCCAGAGACCCAGTACTTC.

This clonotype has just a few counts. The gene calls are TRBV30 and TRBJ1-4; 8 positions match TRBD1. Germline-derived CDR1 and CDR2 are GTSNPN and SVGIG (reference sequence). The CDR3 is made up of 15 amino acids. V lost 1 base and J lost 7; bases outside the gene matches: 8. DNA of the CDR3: TGTGCCTGGAGTGCATTCGGACAGGGAGGTGAAAAACTGTTTTTT. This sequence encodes CAWSAFGQGGEKLFF.

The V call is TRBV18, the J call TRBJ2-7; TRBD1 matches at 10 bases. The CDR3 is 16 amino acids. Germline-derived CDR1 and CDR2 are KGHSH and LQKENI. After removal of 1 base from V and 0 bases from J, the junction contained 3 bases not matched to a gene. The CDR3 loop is CASSPQRDRGSYEQYF. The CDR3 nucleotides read TGTGCCAGCTCACCACAGCGGGACAGGGGCTCCTACGAGCAGTACTTC.

In DNA form, the CDR3 reads TGCAGTGCTTTTTCAGGACCGTCCTACGAGCAGTACTTC. Translated: CSAFSGPSYEQYF. The chain employs TRBV20-1 and TRBJ2-5; D gene ambiguous. The J call is uncertain, as TRBJ2-7 better fits the DNA end. This CDR3 contains 13 residues. Germline CDR1 DFQATT, CDR2 SNEGSKA (reference sequence).